This T cell receptor (beta chain) was captured by sequencing in a study of blood T cell repertoires in COVID-19. Clinical histories supplied by participants themselves formed the basis of cohort assignment. As processed by the authors: Reference gene primer amplification gave estimated nucleated cell counts. Assay used: immunoSEQ multiplex PCR; TCRdb lists only in-frame clones, some missing. From that table come the V and J calls and clone size; the DNA was used to work out D and trimming. Of around 200,000 clones listed, 86% are singletons. CDR3 length: 17 residues. Looked up from germline, CDR1 is SGDLS and CDR2 is YYNGEE. V lost 0 bases to trimming and J lost 3 bases; unmatched junction nucleotides: 11.

This TCR was sampled from a woman in her 30s who had been exposed to COVID-19. The chain couples TRBV9 to TRBJ2-7; 8 bases agree with TRBD1. Material: PBMCs or T cells enriched from blood (not recorded which). CDR3 sequence: CASSVGVQGASGYEQYF. CDR3 nucleotides: TGTGCCAGCAGCGTAGGGGTCCAGGGGGCTTCGGGCTACGAGCAGTACTTC.